A selection of T cell receptor beta chains follows, all from one sample in a study of CD8 T cells in Susac syndrome. MiXCR was run by TCRdb on the immunoSEQ multiplex PCR reads, yielding one entry per CDR3 protein. The profile shows around 200,000 distinct CDR3 sequences, approximately 96% of them singletons. Sequencing input: CD4+ T cells from PBMCs. All receptors come from a human donor with Susac syndrome. The CDR3 runs from the conserved cysteine through the conserved F or W. D genes are given only for firm matches. The size entry is marked missing in some rows and otherwise reads once, few, many or a size class.

d_gene	v_gene	abundance	j_gene	CDR3aa	CDR3nt
-	TRBV3-1	-	TRBJ2-7	CASSPLGSEQYF	TGTGCCAGCAGCCCGCTGGGGAGCGAGCAGTACTTC
TRBD1	TRBV4-1	-	TRBJ1-1	CASRGTGLNTEAFF	TGCGCCAGCAGGGGGACAGGGTTGAACACTGAAGCTTTCTTT
-	TRBV19	-	TRBJ1-1	CASSEGPGTEAFF	TGTGCCAGTAGTGAGGGGCCGGGCACTGAAGCTTTCTTT
TRBD1	TRBV28	-	TRBJ2-5	CASRRQGEETQYF	TGTGCCAGCAGACGACAGGGGGAGGAGACCCAGTACTTC
TRBD1	TRBV4-3	-	TRBJ2-2	CASSQGTGPTGELFF	TGCGCCAGCAGCCAAGGGACAGGACCAACCGGGGAGCTGTTTTTT
TRBD2	TRBV5-1	-	TRBJ2-3	CASSQPGTSGVKSTDTQYF	TGCGCCAGCAGCCAACCCGGGACTAGCGGGGTCAAAAGCACAGATACGCAGTATTTT
TRBD1	TRBV24-1	-	TRBJ2-2	CATSGAAGTGASGELFF	TGTGCCACCAGTGGGGCCGCGGGGACAGGGGCGTCCGGGGAGCTGTTTTTT
-	TRBV7-6	-	TRBJ1-1	CASSLGVDRFSPEAFF	TGTGCCAGCAGCTTAGGCGTGGACCGTTTCTCTCCTGAAGCTTTCTTT
TRBD1	TRBV4-1	-	TRBJ1-5	CASSQWGDRGQPQHF	TGCGCCAGCAGCCAATGGGGGGACAGGGGGCAGCCCCAGCATTTT
-	TRBV5-1	-	TRBJ1-5	CASSWDGENQPQHF	TGCGCCAGCAGCTGGGACGGTGAAAATCAGCCCCAGCATTTT
-	TRBV19	-	TRBJ2-7	CASSITGMIYEQYF	TGTGCCAGTAGTATTACAGGGATGATCTACGAGCAGTACTTC
-	TRBV27	-	TRBJ1-2	CASSPAGHLIGGYGYTF	TGTGCCAGCAGTCCAGCGGGACACCTGATCGGGGGCTATGGCTACACCTTC
-	TRBV18	-	TRBJ2-7	CASSPLTGSSYEQYF	TGTGCCAGCTCACCTCTTACAGGGAGCTCCTACGAGCAGTACTTC
TRBD1	TRBV6-5	-	TRBJ1-6	CASSYGQGSVASPLHF	TGTGCCAGCAGTTACGGACAGGGGTCGGTCGCTTCACCCCTCCACTTT
TRBD1	TRBV10-3	-	TRBJ2-5	CAISQTGEETQYF	TGTGCCATCAGTCAGACAGGGGAAGAGACCCAGTACTTC
TRBD1	TRBV4-3	-	TRBJ1-5	CASSQEAGGHQPQHF	TGCGCCAGCAGCCAAGAGGCAGGGGGCCATCAGCCCCAGCATTTT
-	TRBV5-1	once	TRBJ2-5	CASRRQQGPQETQYF	TGCGCCAGCAGGCGACAACAGGGTCCCCAAGAGACCCAGTACTTC
-	TRBV12-3/TRBV12-4	-	TRBJ1-1	CASSLRLQRAEAFF	TGTGCCAGCAGTTTACGACTTCAGAGGGCTGAAGCTTTCTTT
-	TRBV29-1	few	TRBJ1-4	CSGTENEKLFF	TGCAGCGGGACGGAGAATGAAAAACTGTTTTTT
-	TRBV7-6	-	TRBJ2-5	CASSLGPTGDQETQYF	TGTGCCAGCAGCTTAGGGCCAACGGGAGACCAAGAGACCCAGTACTTC
TRBD1	TRBV19	-	TRBJ1-2	CASSSDRGANYGYTF	TGTGCCAGTAGTTCGGACAGGGGAGCTAACTATGGCTACACCTTC
-	TRBV20-1	-	TRBJ1-1	CSANGIGLPPPEAFF	TGCAGTGCTAACGGCATCGGGCTCCCTCCGCCTGAAGCTTTCTTT
-	TRBV29-1	once	TRBJ2-7	CSVEVEGSGEQYF	TGCAGCGTTGAAGTAGAAGGGTCCGGCGAGCAGTACTTC
-	TRBV5-1	-	TRBJ2-7	CASSLGLAIYEQYF	TGCGCCAGCAGCTTGGGACTGGCAATCTACGAGCAGTACTTC
-	TRBV29-1	-	TRBJ2-5	CSVGPGAETQYF	TGCAGCGTTGGACCCGGGGCGGAGACCCAGTACTTC
-	TRBV5-4	few	TRBJ2-2	CASSLELASTGELFF	TGTGCCAGCAGCTTGGAATTAGCTAGCACCGGGGAGCTGTTTTTT
-	TRBV30	-	TRBJ1-6	CAWYRGQDSPLHF	TGTGCCTGGTATCGGGGGCAGGATTCACCCCTCCACTTT
-	TRBV5-4	-	TRBJ2-5	CASSRSDGVETQYF	TGTGCCAGCAGCCGGTCAGACGGCGTGGAGACCCAGTACTTC
TRBD1	TRBV20-1	-	TRBJ2-3	CSASKTGASTDTQYF	TGCAGTGCTAGTAAGACAGGGGCTAGCACAGATACGCAGTATTTT
-	TRBV6-2/TRBV6-3	once	TRBJ2-2	CASSYWSDTGELFF	TGTGCCAGCAGTTATTGGAGTGACACCGGGGAGCTGTTTTTT
-	TRBV4-3	once	TRBJ2-1	CASSQEGGGYNEQFF	TGCGCCAGCAGCCAAGAGGGAGGGGGCTACAATGAGCAGTTCTTC
-	TRBV29-1	-	TRBJ2-1	CSVGGTDFNEQFF	TGCAGCGTTGGAGGGACTGATTTCAATGAGCAGTTCTTC
-	TRBV5-1	-	TRBJ2-2	CASSLIFSGELFF	TGCGCCAGCAGCTTGATTTTCAGCGGGGAGCTGTTTTTT
TRBD1	TRBV29-1	-	TRBJ2-2	CSVVRQGGNTGELFF	TGCAGCGTTGTTAGACAGGGGGGGAACACCGGGGAGCTGTTTTTT
-	TRBV9	-	TRBJ2-1	CASSVGLNNEQFF	TGTGCCAGCAGCGTGGGGCTGAACAATGAGCAGTTCTTC
TRBD1	TRBV4-3	-	TRBJ1-6	CASSQVPGQGNSPLHF	TGCGCCAGCAGCCAAGTGCCGGGACAGGGTAATTCACCCCTCCACTTT
-	TRBV30	-	TRBJ1-5	CAWNEDSNQPQHF	TGTGCCTGGAATGAGGATAGCAATCAGCCCCAGCATTTT
-	TRBV6-5	once	TRBJ2-5	CASSPAGRETQYF	TGTGCCAGCAGCCCAGCGGGCCGAGAGACCCAGTACTTC
TRBD2	TRBV20-1	-	TRBJ2-7	CSARLPHGGNYEQYF	TGCAGTGCTAGACTCCCCCACGGGGGGAACTACGAGCAGTACTTC
-	TRBV11-2	-	TRBJ2-5	CASSLERRETQYF	TGTGCCAGCAGCTTAGAGAGGCGTGAGACCCAGTACTTC